This is a list of T cell receptor beta chains from one sample in a study of cytomegalovirus exposure and HLA in healthy donors. The repertoire was sequenced with immunoSEQ multiplex PCR; TCRdb's copy has only in-frame clones and lacks some. Of 120,000 to 150,000 clones in the sample, approximately 9% were seen once. The source material was PBMCs. All receptors derive from a male donor in good health and CMV-seronegative. Each CDR3 is given with its conserved first and last residue. The D gene is left open where the match is weak. The size field is filled for only some rows; it gives once, few, many or a size class.

d_call j_call v_call clone_size cdr3_aa cdr3_nt
. TRBJ2-7 TRBV5-8 few CASSRRGSTYEQYF TGTGCCAGCTCACGAAGGGGCTCGACCTACGAGCAGTACTTC
TRBD1 TRBJ1-1 TRBV4-1 few CASSIQDRPITEAFF TGCGCCAGCAGCATACAGGACAGGCCAATCACTGAAGCTTTCTTT
. TRBJ1-1 TRBV6-5 few CASSLQPNTEAFF TGTGCCAGCAGTCTACAGCCGAACACTGAAGCTTTCTTT
. TRBJ2-5 TRBV5-8 few CASSVSTGSLYQETQYF TGTGCCAGCAGCGTCTCTACAGGGAGCCTCTACCAAGAGACCCAGTACTTC
TRBD2 TRBJ2-1 TRBV5-1 . CASSWGVTSGSEQFF TGCGCCAGCAGCTGGGGAGTTACTAGCGGGAGTGAGCAGTTCTTC
. TRBJ1-2 TRBV4-3 . CASSLRQVDNYGYTF TGCGCCAGCAGCCTTCGACAGGTAGATAACTATGGCTACACCTTC
TRBD1 TRBJ2-7 TRBV28 . CASTWTGAEQYF TGTGCCAGCACTTGGACAGGGGCCGAGCAGTACTTC
. TRBJ2-7 TRBV27 few CASSPLPPYEQYF TGTGCCAGCAGTCCCCTTCCCCCCTACGAGCAGTACTTC
. TRBJ2-1 TRBV7-8 few CASSLAPIAVSYNEQFF TGTGCCAGCAGCTTAGCCCCTATAGCGGTCTCCTACAATGAGCAGTTCTTC
. TRBJ1-4 TRBV25-1 few CASSAFRVGNEKLFF TGTGCCAGCAGTGCATTCAGGGTGGGGAATGAAAAACTGTTTTTT
. TRBJ2-7 TRBV2 few CASSEAGYEQYF TGTGCCAGCAGTGAAGCCGGCTACGAGCAGTACTTC
. TRBJ1-1 TRBV30 few CAWSVGTQAFF TGTGCCTGGAGCGTCGGGACTCAAGCTTTCTTT
. TRBJ2-7 TRBV19 few CATASGPYGEQYF TGTGCCACCGCTTCAGGGCCCTACGGAGAGCAGTACTTC
TRBD2 TRBJ2-7 TRBV2 . CASSDVAGGTYEQYF TGTGCCAGCAGTGACGTAGCGGGAGGCACCTACGAGCAGTACTTC
. TRBJ1-4 TRBV7-9 few CASSSDRFNEKLFF TGTGCCAGCAGCTCAGACAGATTCAATGAAAAACTGTTTTTT
TRBD1 TRBJ2-7 TRBV11-2 . CASSTLGTGDYEQYF TGTGCCAGCAGCACCCTCGGGACAGGGGACTACGAGCAGTACTTC
TRBD1 TRBJ2-7 TRBV7-7 few CASSNDRGWEQYF TGTGCTAGCAGCAATGACAGGGGCTGGGAGCAGTACTTC
TRBD1 TRBJ1-5 TRBV7-6 few CASSLVAGGNQPQHF TGTGCCAGCAGCTTAGTGGCAGGGGGAAATCAGCCCCAGCATTTT
. TRBJ1-4 TRBV5-6 few CASSLRGLAFLFF TGTGCCAGCAGCTTGCGGGGTTTGGCATTTCTGTTTTTT
TRBD2 TRBJ2-5 TRBV29-1 . CSVLAGVETQYF TGCAGCGTACTAGCGGGAGTCGAGACCCAGTACTTC
. TRBJ1-1 TRBV2 . CASSEFEGVNTEAFF TGTGCCAGCAGTGAATTTGAGGGAGTGAACACTGAAGCTTTCTTT
. TRBJ1-1 TRBV4-3 . CASSPGTPETTEAFF TGCGCCAGCAGTCCCGGGACACCTGAGACCACTGAAGCTTTCTTT
TRBD1 TRBJ1-1 TRBV9 . CASSVLQGVNTEAFF TGTGCCAGCAGCGTCCTACAGGGGGTAAACACTGAAGCTTTCTTT
TRBD1 TRBJ2-3 TRBV5-4 . CASSPGQRGRGDTQYF TGTGCCAGCAGCCCGGGACAAAGGGGGCGCGGAGATACGCAGTATTTT